The 28 T cell receptor beta chains below come from one sample, sequenced in a study of spatial heterogeneity in lung cancer. The time point was: sample taken at primary tumor resection. Using its own MiXCR run on the 5' RACE reads, TCRdb lists one record per CDR3 protein. The sample has roughly 7,000 distinct CDR3 sequences; about 7% are singletons. The sample consisted of PBMCs, taken at surgery. These receptors were obtained from a male donor with early-stage non-small cell lung cancer.

The gene calls are TRBV5-5 and TRBJ2-3, with D perhaps TRBD2 (6 bases). V was cut by 4 bases and J by 3 bases, with 15 bases left in between. The V gene's germline CDR1 is SGHKS and CDR2 YYEKEE (reference sequence). CDR3 size: 15 residues. CDR3 loop: CASSLTTSKTDTQYF. Here the CDR3 DNA reads TGTGCCAGCAGCCTAACGACTAGTAAAACAGATACGCAGTATTTT.

The chain links TRBV6-2 or TRBV6-3 to TRBJ2-2, with TRBD2 identical over 7 bases. V lost 5 bases, J lost 2 bases, and 5 bases stayed unmatched. Germline V gene sequence: CDR1 MNHEY, CDR2 SVGEGT. This CDR3 is 15 amino acids long. The CDR3 is CASSRASGNTGELFF. CDR3 coding DNA: TGTGCCAGCAGTCGGGCTAGCGGCAACACCGGGGAGCTGTTTTTT.

This clonotype ranks as medium-sized. The J gene is TRBJ1-1, the V gene TRBV5-4; TRBD1 might be the D (5 bases). CDR3 size: 12 residues. Trimming pared 0 bases from V and 12 bases from J, leaving 12 bases between. The germline V gene has CDR1 SGHNT and CDR2 YYREEE (reference sequence). The CDR3 nucleotides read TGTGCCAGCAGCTTGGAGGGGCAGGGAACTTTCTTT. It encodes CASSLEGQGTFF.

The rearrangement joins TRBV6-5 to TRBJ1-3, with TRBD1 as a possible D gene (6 bases). CDR1 is MNHEY, CDR2 SVGAGI, per germline. V was trimmed by 5 bases and J by 4 bases, leaving 18 bases between them. CDR3 length: 16 residues. CDR3 bases: TGTGCCAGCAGTGAACAGGGACGTAATGGGGGAAACACCATATATTTT. This sequence encodes CASSEQGRNGGNTIYF.

This clonotype was seen ten or more times. The rearrangement uses TRBV10-3 and TRBJ1-1, with a tentative D call TRBD1 (6 bases). The V gene's germline CDR1 is ENHRY and CDR2 SYGVKD. The CDR3 spans 14 residues. Trimming took off 6 bases at V and 0 bases at J, with 11 bases between the two ends. The CDR3 sequence is CAIRDSVMNTEAFF. The CDR3 region has the DNA TGTGCCATCAGGGACAGTGTTATGAACACTGAAGCTTTCTTT.

This clonotype was counted many times. The V call is TRBV7-9, the J call TRBJ1-4; TRBD1 agrees at 7 bases. The V gene's germline CDR1 is SEHNR and CDR2 FQNEAQ (reference sequence). The CDR3 spans 13 residues. The V and J ends lost 5 bases and 8 bases, in that order; junction bases with no gene match: 5. The DNA for the CDR3 is TGTGCCAGCAGCCCAGGGGACAGCGAAAAACTGTTTTTT. Protein product: CASSPGDSEKLFF.

This clonotype was recorded at least ten times. The V call is TRBV11-3, the J call TRBJ2-3; 11 bases fit TRBD2. This CDR3 comprises 15 residues. Germline V gene sequence: CDR1 SGHNT, CDR2 YENEEA. The V segment lost 5 bases and the J segment 4 bases; nucleotides outside the gene matches: 5. Here the CDR3 DNA reads TGTGCCAGCAGCAAGAGACTAGCGGGGTCAGATACGCAGTATTTT. This encodes CASSKRLAGSDTQYF.

This clonotype came up many times. The chain joins TRBV6-1 to TRBJ2-5; 7 bases agree with TRBD2. The ends lost 1 base at V and 6 bases at J; junction bases unmatched: 11. CDR3 size: 16 residues. CDR1 and CDR2 (germline): MNHNS, SASEGT. For the CDR3, the DNA is TGTGCCAGCAGTGAAGGTCGAGCGGGGTTATGGAAGACCCAGTACTTC. Translating gives CASSEGRAGLWKTQYF.

This clonotype has only a few counts. This chain links TRBV23-1 with TRBJ1-4; D gene uncertain. TRBV23-1 is labeled an ORF, and its function is uncertain. Trimming pared 0 bases from V and 5 bases from J, leaving 7 bases between. There are 14 residues in the CDR3. The CDR3 protein is CASSQSAVNEKLFF. CDR3 nucleotides: TGCGCCAGCAGTCAATCGGCAGTCAATGAAAAACTGTTTTTT.

This clonotype was counted ten times or more. This rearrangement joins TRBV28 to TRBJ1-2; D unresolved. Trimming shortened V by 6 bases and J by 8 bases, and 10 bases separated the two germline ends. The germline V gene encodes CDR1 MDHEN and CDR2 SYDVKM. The CDR3 is made up of 11 amino acids. DNA for the CDR3: TGTGCCAGCAGAGAAGGCAGCGGCTACACCTTC. It encodes CASREGSGYTF.

This clonotype was observed at least ten times. The chain carries TRBV7-9 and TRBJ1-1, with a possible D match to TRBD1 (6 bases). CDR1 is SEHNR and CDR2 is FQNEAQ in the germline V gene (reference sequence). This CDR3 contains 15 residues. Trimming took 5 bases from V and 1 from J, leaving 14 bases between them. For the CDR3, the DNA is TGTGCCAGCAGCCATCCGGACAGCCCGAACACTGAAGCTTTCTTT. Protein: CASSHPDSPNTEAFF.

This clonotype counts as medium-sized. The chain uses TRBV5-5 and TRBJ1-1; D ambiguous. The V gene lost 4 bases and the J gene lost 4 bases, with 8 bases spanning the gap. Germline V gives CDR1 SGHKS, CDR2 YYEKEE (reference sequence). The CDR3 length is 12 residues. CDR3 sequence (DNA): TGTGCCAGCAGCCACACCCTCACTGAAGCTTTCTTT. Translated: CASSHTLTEAFF.

This clonotype has at least ten counts. The chain links TRBV19 to TRBJ2-4, with 7 bases matching TRBD2. The V gene end was trimmed by 3 bases and the J gene end by 6 bases; junction bases not matched to a gene: 5. The V gene's germline CDR1 is LNHDA and CDR2 SQIVND (reference sequence). This CDR3 contains 14 residues. The DNA for the CDR3 is TGTGCCAGTAGTATCTCCAGCGGGATAAACATTCAGTACTTC. Translating gives CASSISSGINIQYF.

This clonotype was picked up many times. V gene TRBV7-9 combines with J gene TRBJ2-5, with a possible D match to TRBD1 (6 bases). Between the trimmed V and J ends, which lost 4 bases and 4 bases, there was a span of 16 bases. The CDR3 spans 15 residues. Germline V gene lookup returns CDR1 SEHNR and CDR2 FQNEAQ (reference sequence). DNA of the CDR3: TGTGCCAGCAGCTCCACAGGGCCGGCAAGAGAGACCCAGTACTTC. Protein sequence: CASSSTGPARETQYF.

Ten or more counts support this clonotype. The chain employs TRBV28 and TRBJ1-6, with D possibly TRBD1 on 6 matching bases. V was pared by 5 bases and J by 5 bases, with 13 bases between. Germline V CDR1 and CDR2: MDHEN, SYDVKM. This CDR3 is 15 amino acids long. CDR3 nucleotide sequence: TGTGCCAGCAGTCGGACAGTAGTTCATAATTCACCCCTCCACTTT. This gives the protein CASSRTVVHNSPLHF.

This clonotype has at least ten counts. V gene TRBV11-2 combines with J gene TRBJ2-5; D is undetermined. CDR1 is SGHAT, CDR2 FQNNGV, per germline. The CDR3 covers 11 residues. V was pared by 0 bases and J by 4 bases, with 0 bases between. CDR3 nucleotides: TGTGCCAGCAGCTTAGAAGAGACCCAGTACTTC. This gives the protein CASSLEETQYF.

This clonotype occurred many times. The chain has TRBV6-1 and TRBJ2-1; D perhaps matches TRBD1 (5 bases). Germline lookup yields CDR1 MNHNS and CDR2 SASEGT. This CDR3 has 11 amino acids. The V and J ends lost 7 bases and 9 bases respectively, with 10 bases between them. The CDR3 DNA is TGTGCCAGCACCCGAAGGGGTGAGCAGTTCTTC. Residues: CASTRRGEQFF.

V gene TRBV11-2 combines with J gene TRBJ2-6; weak D call: TRBD1 (6 bases). Germline V gene data show CDR1 as SGHAT and CDR2 as FQNNGV. There are 16 residues in the CDR3. Trimming cost V 7 bases and J 1 base, with 14 bases left between them. CDR3 in amino acids: CASTQSRGSGANVLTF. The CDR3 nucleotides read TGTGCCAGCACCCAATCCAGGGGTTCTGGGGCCAACGTCCTGACTTTC.

This clonotype appeared a few times. This chain uses TRBV20-1 with TRBJ1-1, with D tentatively TRBD1 (6 bases). The germline gives CDR1 DFQATT, CDR2 SNEGSKA (reference sequence). V lost 1 base to trimming and J lost 0 bases, with 9 bases between them. This CDR3 contains 14 residues. CDR3 in amino acids: CSARVQGMNTEAFF. The CDR3 nucleotides are TGCAGTGCTAGAGTACAGGGCATGAACACTGAAGCTTTCTTT.

This clonotype was seen repeatedly, ten times or more. The CDR3: CASSLVVSSSYNSPLHF. The CDR3 DNA reads as TGTGCCAGCAGCTTGGTGGTCAGCAGCTCCTATAATTCACCCCTCCACTTT. The chain joins TRBV5-6 to TRBJ1-6; the D is unclear. This CDR3 is 17 amino acids long. V was trimmed by 0 bases and J by 0 bases, leaving 10 bases between them. CDR1 and CDR2 (germline): SGHDT, YYEEEE.

This clonotype was observed at least ten times. The CDR3 sequence: CASSSALRTVGKLFF. In DNA form, the CDR3 reads TGTGCCAGCAGCTCCGCACTCCGGACAGTCGGAAAACTGTTTTTT. This rearrangement joins TRBV13 to TRBJ1-4; D possibly corresponds to TRBD1 (6 bases). The germline V gene encodes CDR1 PRHDT and CDR2 FYEKMQ (reference sequence). V dropped 4 bases and J dropped 10 bases, with 19 bases sitting between them. This CDR3 has 15 residues.

This clonotype turned up a few times. This rearrangement joins TRBV29-1 to TRBJ1-4; 8 positions match TRBD1. Losses at the gene ends were 7 bases for V and 10 bases for J; bases not matched to a gene: 14. This CDR3 region has 14 residues. CDR1 and CDR2 from the germline V gene are SQVTM and ANQGSEA. The CDR3 DNA sequence: TGCAGCGCGGTAGCTCCAGGGGGCGTAGGAAAACTGTTTTTT. This codes for CSAVAPGGVGKLFF.

This clonotype was detected only a few times. The chain has TRBV12-3 or TRBV12-4 and TRBJ2-1; either TRBD1 or TRBD2 may supply D (5 bases each). V was trimmed by 6 bases and J by 7 bases, leaving 19 bases between them. There are 15 residues in the CDR3. CDR3 region: CASRLDGTPLNEQFF. In DNA form, the CDR3 reads TGTGCCAGCAGGCTTGATGGGACCCCCTTGAATGAGCAGTTCTTC.

This clonotype has a count of ten or more. The chain has TRBV28 and TRBJ2-2; D is unclear. V was pared by 4 bases and J by 3 bases, with 15 bases between. The CDR3 sequence is 16 residues long. Germline assignment: CDR1 MDHEN and CDR2 SYDVKM. CDR3 in amino acids: CASSSPATIDTGELFF. The CDR3 DNA sequence: TGTGCCAGCAGTTCGCCAGCCACTATAGACACCGGGGAGCTGTTTTTT.

This clonotype was detected only a few times. The genes are TRBV7-8 and TRBJ2-1; D remains unclear. The CDR3 contains 16 residues. Trimming took off 0 bases at V and 1 base at J, with 10 bases between the two ends. CDR1 is SGHVS and CDR2 is FQNEAQ in the germline V gene. The CDR3 region has the DNA TGTGCCAGCAGCTTAGCGAATACCCATTCCTACAATGAGCAGTTCTTC. Translated: CASSLANTHSYNEQFF.

As regards this clonotype: A much larger clone sits a single nucleotide away, making a read error possible. The chain uses TRBV20-1 and TRBJ2-4; D remains unclear. This CDR3 is built from 13 residues. Germline assignment: CDR1 DFQATT and CDR2 SNEGSKA (reference sequence). In DNA form, the CDR3 reads TGCAGTGCTGAAGACCAAGCCAAAAACACTCAGTACTTC. It yields the protein CSAEDQAKNTQYF.

This clonotype was observed many times. This sequence joins TRBV7-2 and TRBJ1-2; D is unresolved. This CDR3 has 13 residues. CDR1 and CDR2 from the germline V gene are SGHTA and FQGNSA. Deletions cut 1 base from V and 4 bases from J, with 7 bases between. The CDR3 sequence is CASSLGVRYGYTF. The CDR3 DNA sequence: TGTGCCAGCAGCTTAGGGGTACGCTATGGCTACACCTTC.

This clonotype was counted many times. The chain is built from TRBV5-1 and TRBJ2-2; 11 nucleotides match TRBD1. The CDR3 loop spans 15 amino acids. Germline V gene data show CDR1 as SGHRS and CDR2 as YFSETQ. Unmatched junction bases numbered 3, after V lost 3 bases and J lost 5 bases. In nucleotides, the CDR3 is TGCGCCAGCAGCTGGACAGGGGGCGCGACCGGGGAGCTGTTTTTT. Protein product: CASSWTGGATGELFF.